These T cell receptor beta chains were read from a single sample in a study of control samples from healthy donors and cancer patients. Here immunoSEQ multiplex PCR was the method, and the copy in TCRdb shows in-frame clones only, minus some. The table lists around 190,000 clones, 90% to 95% of them singletons. The specimen was blood. Every receptor here comes from a man aged 30 to 39 in good health. CDR3s include the opening cysteine and the closing phenylalanine or tryptophan. The order of the fields is clone size, J gene, D gene, V gene, CDR3 DNA, CDR3 protein. A D gene is named only where the DNA matches it firmly. Expanded clones get a size class; other rows say once, few or many, or leave the size out.

once,TRBJ2-1,.,TRBV28,TGTGCCAGCAGTCCCCCAAGGGGGGAGCAGTTCTTC,CASSPPRGEQFF
.,TRBJ1-1,.,TRBV6-2/TRBV6-3,TGTGCCAGCAGCGTTACAGGTGGCACTGAAGCTTTCTTT,CASSVTGGTEAFF
.,TRBJ1-1,.,TRBV14,TGTGCCAGCAGCCAAGAACCCAGGGGCAACACTGAAGCTTTCTTT,CASSQEPRGNTEAFF
once,TRBJ2-1,TRBD2,TRBV5-4,TGTGCCAGCAGCTTGAGGTCTAGCGGGAACTACAATGAGCAGTTCTTC,CASSLRSSGNYNEQFF
once,TRBJ2-1,.,TRBV19,TGTGCCAGTAGCCAACGTGGGGAGAGGTTCAATGAGCAGTTCTTC,CASSQRGERFNEQFF
.,TRBJ1-1,.,TRBV5-1,TGCGCCAGCAGCTTGTCCGTTCAGACTGAAGCTTTCTTT,CASSLSVQTEAFF
.,TRBJ2-3,TRBD2,TRBV9,TGTGCCAGCAGCGTAGTGGGGCTAGCGGGGGGGATTGGTGGAGATACGCAGTATTTT,CASSVVGLAGGIGGDTQYF
once,TRBJ1-1,.,TRBV2,TGTGCCAGCAAGGGCTGGAACTCTGAAGCTTTCTTT,CASKGWNSEAFF
.,TRBJ2-7,TRBD1,TRBV19,TGTGCCAGTAGCTCCTTTACAGGGGGATCGGGTTACGAGCAGTACTTC,CASSSFTGGSGYEQYF
.,TRBJ2-7,.,TRBV6-5,TGTGCCAGCAGCCCCGGGACCGACGGCGAGCAGTACTTC,CASSPGTDGEQYF
.,TRBJ2-1,.,TRBV3-1/TRBV3-2,TGTGCCAGCAGCCCAATACTAACAAATGAGCAGTTCTTC,CASSPILTNEQFF
.,TRBJ2-3,TRBD2,TRBV4-1,TGCGCCAGCAGCCTAGCGGGGAGCACAGATACGCAGTATTTT,CASSLAGSTDTQYF
.,TRBJ2-3,TRBD2,TRBV4-2,TGTGCCAGCAGCCGCTCCTCTAGCGGGGGACCCACAGATACGCAGTATTTT,CASSRSSSGGPTDTQYF
.,TRBJ1-1,.,TRBV5-8,TGTGCCAGCTATGGCAGGCGGAACACTGAAGCTTTCTTT,CASYGRRNTEAFF
.,TRBJ2-7,.,TRBV7-9,TGTGCCAGCAGCGGGGGACCAGACTACGAGCAGTACTTC,CASSGGPDYEQYF
.,TRBJ1-2,TRBD1,TRBV13,TGTGCCAGCAGCCCAGGGACAGGGGGCTACACCTTC,CASSPGTGGYTF
.,TRBJ2-7,TRBD2,TRBV7-2,TGTGCCAGCAGCGGGCCGGGACTAGCGATCTACGAGCAGTACTTC,CASSGPGLAIYEQYF
.,TRBJ1-5,.,TRBV27,TGTGCCAGCAGTTTAGTAGAGGATAGCAATCAGCCCCAGCATTTT,CASSLVEDSNQPQHF
.,TRBJ2-3,.,TRBV30,TGTGCCTGGCGTTCTTTAGCCGGGTTTTTAGATACGCAGTATTTT,CAWRSLAGFLDTQYF
.,TRBJ2-7,.,TRBV27,TGTGCCAGCAGTTTTCACGTCACCGGGACATCGGTTTACGAGCAGTACTTC,CASSFHVTGTSVYEQYF
.,TRBJ1-2,TRBD1,TRBV29-1,TGCAGCGTAGCTAAGGGACAGCTCTATGGCTACACCTTC,CSVAKGQLYGYTF
once,TRBJ1-1,.,TRBV29-1,TGCAGCGTTGTAAGGCGGGGCACTGAAGCTTTCTTT,CSVVRRGTEAFF
.,TRBJ2-2,TRBD2,TRBV7-9,TGTGCCAGCAGCCTGGGACTAGCGGGAGTTTACGGGGAGCTGTTTTTT,CASSLGLAGVYGELFF
once,TRBJ1-5,.,TRBV27,TGTGCCAGCAGTTTACGCCTCAATCAGCCCCAGCATTTT,CASSLRLNQPQHF
.,TRBJ1-2,TRBD1,TRBV3-1/TRBV3-2,TGTGCCAGCAGCCAAACAGGGGTGGGACGTGGCTACACCTTC,CASSQTGVGRGYTF
once,TRBJ1-2,.,TRBV28,TGTGCCAGCAGTTCGGCCGGCGGCTATGGCTACACCTTC,CASSSAGGYGYTF
.,TRBJ2-7,TRBD2,TRBV14,TGTGCCAGCAGCCGGCAAAGCGGGGGCTACGAGCAGTACTTC,CASSRQSGGYEQYF
.,TRBJ1-1,.,TRBV10-3,TGTGCCATCACCGAAGAACGTGGAATTAACACTGAAGCTTTCTTT,CAITEERGINTEAFF
.,TRBJ1-1,.,TRBV11-2,TGTGCCAGCAGCTTAAAACCTGAGCTTCTATGGGGCACTGAAGCTTTCTTT,CASSLKPELLWGTEAFF
few,TRBJ2-7,.,TRBV5-1,TGCGCCAGCAGCCCTCTTCACGGGGCGACCTACGAGCAGTACTTC,CASSPLHGATYEQYF
once,TRBJ2-7,.,TRBV5-1,TGCGCCAGCAGCTTGGTTCAGGGAGGCGAGCAGTACTTC,CASSLVQGGEQYF
.,TRBJ1-3,.,TRBV7-2,TGTGCCAGCAGCCCCAGGATCTCTGGAAACACCATATATTTT,CASSPRISGNTIYF
.,TRBJ2-7,TRBD1,TRBV10-3,TGTGCGTCCTGGGACAGGGACAGCCCCCGCTCCTACGAGCAGTACTTC,CASWDRDSPRSYEQYF
.,TRBJ2-7,.,TRBV19,TGTGCCAGTAGGACTCGAGGGGACCCACGGCAGTACTTC,CASRTRGDPRQYF
.,TRBJ1-4,.,TRBV6-6,TGTGCCGTAGTGCAGGGTAGTAATGAAAAACTGTTTTTT,CAVVQGSNEKLFF
.,TRBJ1-3,.,TRBV5-1,TGCGCCAGCAGCTTGGGGCAGTGGGTGGCTGGAAACACCATATATTTT,CASSLGQWVAGNTIYF
.,TRBJ2-1,TRBD2,TRBV27,TGTGCCAGCAGCGGGACTAGTATCGGGAATGAGCAGTTCTTC,CASSGTSIGNEQFF
few,TRBJ1-1,TRBD1,TRBV6-5,TGTGCCAGCAGGAGGGGACAGGGGGCCCTCACTGAAGCTTTCTTT,CASRRGQGALTEAFF
.,TRBJ2-1,TRBD2,TRBV6-2/TRBV6-3,TGTGCCAGCAGTTACATACTAGCGGTGGATCATGTCAATGAGCAGTTCTTC,CASSYILAVDHVNEQFF
.,TRBJ2-7,TRBD2,TRBV6-5,TGTGCCAGCAGTCTCAAGTCGGGACTAGTATACGAGCAGTACTTC,CASSLKSGLVYEQYF
.,TRBJ2-7,.,TRBV13,TGTGCCAGCAGCGTGGGGACGGACCTCTACGAGCAGTACTTC,CASSVGTDLYEQYF
.,TRBJ1-1,.,TRBV18,TGTGCCAGCTCAGCCCCGAACACTGAAGCTTTCTTT,CASSAPNTEAFF
once,TRBJ2-3,.,TRBV5-1,TGCGCCAGCAGTCCGGGACGGCTCAGCACAGATACGCAGTATTTT,CASSPGRLSTDTQYF
.,TRBJ2-7,.,TRBV7-9,TGTGCCAGCAGTTCGACTCAAACCTACGAGCAGTACTTC,CASSSTQTYEQYF
.,TRBJ1-1,TRBD1,TRBV19,TGTGCCACTAAGGTAGGACAGGCGAACACTGAAGCTTTCTTT,CATKVGQANTEAFF
.,TRBJ1-4,.,TRBV20-1,TGCAGTGCTCGTGACGGGGCAACTAATGAAAAACTGTTTTTT,CSARDGATNEKLFF
few,TRBJ1-2,.,TRBV6-4,TGTGCCAGCAGTGACTCGTTGGAGGTCATCGACTATGGCTACACCTTC,CASSDSLEVIDYGYTF
.,TRBJ1-1,TRBD1,TRBV30,TGTGCCTGGAGTACAGACAGGGGAGCTTTCTTT,CAWSTDRGAFF
.,TRBJ2-7,.,TRBV4-1,TGCGCCAGCAGCCGCATCGGACGTGCCGTCAACGAGCAGTACTTC,CASSRIGRAVNEQYF
.,TRBJ2-6,.,TRBV19,TGTGCCAGTAGTATATATTCGGGCGTCTCTGGGGCCAACGTCCTGACTTTC,CASSIYSGVSGANVLTF
.,TRBJ2-7,.,TRBV5-1,TGCGCCAGCAGCTTGGGAGGGCCCTTCTACGAGCAGTACTTC,CASSLGGPFYEQYF
.,TRBJ1-2,TRBD1,TRBV19,TGTGCCAGTAGTTTCCGACAGGGGGAGACCTATGGCTACACCTTC,CASSFRQGETYGYTF
few,TRBJ1-5,.,TRBV3-1/TRBV3-2,TGTGCCAGCAGCCAAGCAGGGATTAGCAATCAGCCCCAGCATTTT,CASSQAGISNQPQHF
.,TRBJ1-2,TRBD1,TRBV25-1,TGTGCCAGCACCCGGACAGGCCTCTATGGCTACACCTTC,CASTRTGLYGYTF
.,TRBJ1-5,TRBD1,TRBV6-6,TGTGCCAGCAGGCCCGCAGGGGGAGATCAGCCCCAGCATTTT,CASRPAGGDQPQHF
once,TRBJ2-7,TRBD1,TRBV5-4,TGTGCCAGCAGCTTACAGGGGGCCCTAGGTCACGAGCAGTACTTC,CASSLQGALGHEQYF
.,TRBJ1-2,.,TRBV4-1,TGCGCCAGCAGCCAAGAGTCCGGAGGAACAGAATATGGCTACACCTTC,CASSQESGGTEYGYTF